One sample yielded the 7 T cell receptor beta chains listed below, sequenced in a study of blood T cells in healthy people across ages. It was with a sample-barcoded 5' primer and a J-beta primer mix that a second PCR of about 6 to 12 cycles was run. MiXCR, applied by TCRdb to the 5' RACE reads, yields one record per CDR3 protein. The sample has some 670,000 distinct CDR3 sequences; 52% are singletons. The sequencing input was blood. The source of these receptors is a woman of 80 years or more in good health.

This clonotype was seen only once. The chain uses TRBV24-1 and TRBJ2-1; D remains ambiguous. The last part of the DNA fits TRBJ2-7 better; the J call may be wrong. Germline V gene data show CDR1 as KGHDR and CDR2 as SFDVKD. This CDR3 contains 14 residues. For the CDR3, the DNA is TGTGCCACCAGTGCGTCCAGAAGCTACAATGAGCAGTACTTC. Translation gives CATSASRSYNEQYF.

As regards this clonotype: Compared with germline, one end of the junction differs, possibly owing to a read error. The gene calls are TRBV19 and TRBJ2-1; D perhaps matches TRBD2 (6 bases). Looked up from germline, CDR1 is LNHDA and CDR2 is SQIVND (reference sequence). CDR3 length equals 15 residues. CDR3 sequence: CTSSFYGGSGNEQFF. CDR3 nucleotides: TGTACCAGTAGTTTCTATGGGGGTAGCGGCAATGAGCAGTTCTTC.

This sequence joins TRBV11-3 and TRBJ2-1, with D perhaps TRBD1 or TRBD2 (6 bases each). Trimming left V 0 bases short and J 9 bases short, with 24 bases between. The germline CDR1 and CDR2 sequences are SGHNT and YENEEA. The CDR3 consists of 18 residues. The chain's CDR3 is CASSLDQWGTRGHIEQFF. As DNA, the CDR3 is TGTGCCAGCAGCTTAGATCAATGGGGGACTCGGGGGCACATTGAGCAGTTCTTC.

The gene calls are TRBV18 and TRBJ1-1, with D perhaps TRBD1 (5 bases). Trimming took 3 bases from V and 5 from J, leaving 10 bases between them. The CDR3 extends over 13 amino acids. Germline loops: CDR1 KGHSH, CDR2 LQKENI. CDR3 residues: CASSPSQGTEAFF. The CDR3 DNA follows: TGTGCCAGCTCACCGTCGCAGGGAACTGAAGCTTTCTTT.

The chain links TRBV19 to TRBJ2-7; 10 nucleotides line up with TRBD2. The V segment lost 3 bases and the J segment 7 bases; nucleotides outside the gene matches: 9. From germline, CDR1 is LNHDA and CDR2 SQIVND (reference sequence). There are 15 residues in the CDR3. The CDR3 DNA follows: TGTGCCAGTAGTATCCCGGGACTAGCGACTAGTGAGCAGTACTTC. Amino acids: CASSIPGLATSEQYF.

The CDR3 DNA follows: TGTGCCAGCAGTGAAGCGAGGGGGGACCAGCCCCAGCATTTT. The encoded protein is CASSEARGDQPQHF. J is TRBJ1-5 and V is TRBV6-1; D possibly corresponds to TRBD1 (6 bases). Germline CDR1 is MNHNS and CDR2 is SASEGT. V was shortened by 0 bases and J by 7 bases, with 10 bases between the two germline ends. The CDR3 is 14 residues long.

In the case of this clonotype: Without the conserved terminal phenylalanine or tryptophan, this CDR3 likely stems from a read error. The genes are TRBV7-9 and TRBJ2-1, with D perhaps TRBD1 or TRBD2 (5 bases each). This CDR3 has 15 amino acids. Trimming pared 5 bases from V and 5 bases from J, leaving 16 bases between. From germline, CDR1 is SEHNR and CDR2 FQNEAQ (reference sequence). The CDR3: CASSMVGTEHNEQFS. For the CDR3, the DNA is TGTGCCAGCAGCATGGTTGGGACGGAACACAATGAGCAGTTCTCC.